The text below deals with one T cell receptor beta chain. Its antigen remains unknown. Other nucleotide sequences in the sample specify the same CDR3. The data were obtained in a study of shared clonotypes between healthy human individuals. V was pared by 6 bases and J by 6 bases, with 10 bases between. The CDR3 sequence is 11 residues long. CDR1 and CDR2 (germline): DFQATT, SNEGSKA (reference sequence). Study conclusions and caveats: In several donors, around 5% of naive CD4 clonotypes appeared in common.

Using immunoSEQ multiplex PCR, the repertoire was profiled, and TCRdb retains in-frame clones only, with some absent. The sample yields around 2.5 million clones, under 95% seen once. Every one of the donors was a Caucasian adult that lived in Nashville, Tennessee. The chain joins TRBV20-1 to TRBJ2-3; D gene unclear. The sequence derives from a young man in good health. Some clones in this sample may be carry-over from other donors' samples. Sequencing was carried out using naive CD4+ T cells from PBMCs. Subset: CD45RA+ positively selected. The CDR3 sequence: CSAPVTDTQYF. The CDR3 nucleotides read TGCAGTGCCCCGGTGACTGATACGCAGTATTTT.